The source of this TCR beta chain is a study of PD-L1 blockade in urothelial cancer. Germline values: CDR1 SNHLY, CDR2 FYNNEI. Trimming pared 7 bases from V and 4 bases from J, leaving 13 bases between. The CDR3 runs to 13 residues. This clone was found a few times. Assay: immunoSEQ multiplex PCR; the TCRdb copy retains only in-frame clones and omits some. Altogether under 55,000 clones are present, under 90% being singletons, with the ten largest covering 5.8%. The receptor was derived from a middle-aged man with urothelial cancer. Sequenced here: PBMCs, sampled around atezolizumab (anti-PD-L1) treatment. V usage is TRBV2 and J usage is TRBJ2-5; no clear D. The CDR3 sequence: CASNLSPTETQYF. The CDR3 bases are TGTGCCAGCAATCTAAGCCCAACAGAGACCCAGTACTTC.